Listed below are T cell receptor beta chains from one sample, sequenced in a study of blood T cell repertoires in COVID-19. Produced via immunoSEQ multiplex PCR; TCRdb's table is partial and in-frame only. The data hold roughly 68,000 clones, with roughly 85% observed a single time. The sample was peripheral blood. Source of these receptors: a woman between 50 and 59 years old with COVID-19, enrolled during active disease. The CDR3 runs from the conserved cysteine through the conserved F or W. The D gene is left open where the match is weak. Size is omitted from some rows. Given values are once, few, many or a class for expanded clones.

v_gene: TRBV7-6; j_gene: TRBJ2-2; abundance: -; d_gene: -; CDR3nt: TGTGCCAGCAGCCCTAGTGGGAAATTCGGGAGCGGCTCAGGCGGGGAGCTGTTTTTT; CDR3aa: CASSPSGKFGSGSGGELFF
v_gene: TRBV5-5; j_gene: TRBJ2-6; abundance: -; d_gene: TRBD1; CDR3nt: TGTGCCAGCAGCCGGGACAGTAGGGGCGTCCTGACTTTC; CDR3aa: CASSRDSRGVLTF
v_gene: TRBV13; j_gene: TRBJ2-5; abundance: -; d_gene: TRBD2; CDR3nt: TGTGCCAGCAGCTTAGCCGACTGGGGCGGGAGCCGCCTGACCCAGTACTTC; CDR3aa: CASSLADWGGSRLTQYF
v_gene: TRBV5-6; j_gene: TRBJ2-1; abundance: -; d_gene: TRBD2; CDR3nt: TGTGCCAGCAGCTTGCGGGACTATTGGGCATACAATGAGCAGTTCTTC; CDR3aa: CASSLRDYWAYNEQFF
v_gene: TRBV11-3; j_gene: TRBJ1-2; abundance: -; d_gene: -; CDR3nt: TGTGCCAGCAGCTTAAGCCTCCACGGCGGCTATGGCTACACCTTC; CDR3aa: CASSLSLHGGYGYTF
v_gene: TRBV6-5; j_gene: TRBJ1-2; abundance: -; d_gene: -; CDR3nt: TGTGCCAGCACGGGGGACTATGGCTACACCTTC; CDR3aa: CASTGDYGYTF
v_gene: TRBV5-5; j_gene: TRBJ1-4; abundance: -; d_gene: -; CDR3nt: TGTGCCAGCACCGAAGCCGGTGCAACTAATGAAAAACTGTTTTTT; CDR3aa: CASTEAGATNEKLFF
v_gene: TRBV2; j_gene: TRBJ1-1; abundance: -; d_gene: TRBD1; CDR3nt: TGTGCCAGCAGGCCGCCGACAGGGGGCACTGAAGCTTTCTTT; CDR3aa: CASRPPTGGTEAFF
v_gene: TRBV24-1; j_gene: TRBJ2-3; abundance: -; d_gene: TRBD2; CDR3nt: TGTGCCACCAGTGATTTTTCTAGCGGGAGGGTAACAGATACGCAGTATTTT; CDR3aa: CATSDFSSGRVTDTQYF
v_gene: TRBV4-2; j_gene: TRBJ2-7; abundance: -; d_gene: TRBD2; CDR3nt: TGTGCCAGCAGCCAAGTAGGAGTTCGAAGCGGGAGACCTTACGAGCAGTACTTC; CDR3aa: CASSQVGVRSGRPYEQYF
v_gene: TRBV4-3; j_gene: TRBJ1-6; abundance: -; d_gene: -; CDR3nt: TGCGCCAGCAGCCTGTTACAAGGAGAGTCCCTCCACTTT; CDR3aa: CASSLLQGESLHF
v_gene: TRBV6-4; j_gene: TRBJ2-3; abundance: -; d_gene: -; CDR3nt: TGTGCCAGCAGCCCCCGAGGGACTAGCACAGATACGCAGTATTTT; CDR3aa: CASSPRGTSTDTQYF
v_gene: TRBV27; j_gene: TRBJ2-5; abundance: few; d_gene: TRBD2; CDR3nt: TGTGCCAGCAGTTGGAAGCCACCGGGACTAGCGGGGACTGGCAATGGAGAGACCCAGTACTTC; CDR3aa: CASSWKPPGLAGTGNGETQYF
v_gene: TRBV10-3; j_gene: TRBJ2-3; abundance: -; d_gene: TRBD1; CDR3nt: TGTGCCATCACCGGGACAGGGGGCTTCACAGATACGCAGTATTTT; CDR3aa: CAITGTGGFTDTQYF
v_gene: TRBV2; j_gene: TRBJ2-3; abundance: -; d_gene: TRBD1; CDR3nt: TGTGCCAGCAGAAAGACAGGGGGTATTAATACGCAGTATTTT; CDR3aa: CASRKTGGINTQYF
v_gene: TRBV7-2; j_gene: TRBJ2-7; abundance: -; d_gene: -; CDR3nt: TGTGCCAGCAGCTTAGTAGGGACACACTACGAGCAGTACTTC; CDR3aa: CASSLVGTHYEQYF
v_gene: TRBV5-4; j_gene: TRBJ2-1; abundance: -; d_gene: TRBD1; CDR3nt: TGTGCCAGCAGCTTACCGGGACAGGGAGCCAATGAGCAGTTCTTC; CDR3aa: CASSLPGQGANEQFF
v_gene: TRBV5-1; j_gene: TRBJ2-1; abundance: once; d_gene: -; CDR3nt: TGCGCCAGCGGCCGGGACTCCAACAATGAGCAGTTCTTC; CDR3aa: CASGRDSNNEQFF
v_gene: TRBV6-5; j_gene: TRBJ2-5; abundance: -; d_gene: -; CDR3nt: TGTGCCAGCAGGACGGCGGGTCCAGAGACCCAGTACTTC; CDR3aa: CASRTAGPETQYF
v_gene: TRBV10-3; j_gene: TRBJ2-5; abundance: once; d_gene: -; CDR3nt: TGTGCCATCAGTGGGAATCGGCGGGCCGGAAGAGAGACCCAGTACTTC; CDR3aa: CAISGNRRAGRETQYF